This entry lists 5 T cell receptor beta chains sequenced from one sample in a study of T cell responses to AZD1222 COVID-19 vaccine. The data were produced by immunoSEQ multiplex PCR, yet TCRdb's version contains in-frame clones alone and is incomplete. This table has about 160,000 clones, roughly 90% appearing once. The material sequenced was peripheral blood, taken 28 days after the second AZD1222 dose. Receptors were obtained from an adult who received the AZD1222 COVID-19 vaccine.

J is TRBJ1-1 and V is TRBV5-1; D call uncertain. CDR3 size: 13 residues. Germline CDR1 reads SGHRS; CDR2 reads YFSETQ. V lost 0 bases to trimming and J lost 1 base, with 4 bases between them. CDR3 bases: TGCGCCAGCAGCTTGGACCCGAACACTGAAGCTTTCTTT. Translated: CASSLDPNTEAFF. The full variable domain, with the rest looked up from reference TRBV5-1 and TRBJ1-1, is KAGVTQTPRYLIKTRGQQVTLSCSPISGHRSVSWYQQTPGQGLQFLFEYFSETQRNKGNFPGRFSGRQFSNSRSEMNVSTLELGDSALYLCASSLDPNTEAFFGQGTRLTVV.

J is TRBJ1-2 and V is TRBV28; D remains unclear. Trimming took 6 bases from V and 2 from J, leaving 16 bases between them. CDR1 is MDHEN and CDR2 is SYDVKM in the germline V gene. This CDR3 has 15 residues. In DNA form, the CDR3 reads TGTGCCAGCAGATCCATGGGAGGCGCCAACTATGGCTACACCTTC. Translating it yields CASRSMGGANYGYTF.

The chain couples TRBV5-4 to TRBJ1-2, with 7 bases fitting TRBD1. The CDR3 length is 13 residues. CDR1 is SGHNT and CDR2 is YYREEE in the germline V gene (reference sequence). V shed 4 bases, J shed 8 bases, and the junction held 8 bases outside the gene matches. DNA for the CDR3: TGTGCCAGCAGCCGGAACGACAGGGACGGCTACACCTTC. It translates to CASSRNDRDGYTF.

This chain uses TRBV5-6 with TRBJ2-1; perhaps TRBD1 as D (5 bases). V was cut by 0 bases and J by 1 base, with 8 bases left in between. Germline lookup yields CDR1 SGHDT and CDR2 YYEEEE. The CDR3 consists of 15 residues. CDR3 region: CASSLGPGSYNEQFF. CDR3 DNA: TGTGCCAGCAGCTTGGGCCCAGGGTCCTACAATGAGCAGTTCTTC.

The gene calls are TRBV19 and TRBJ1-2; no definite D call. The CDR3 loop spans 14 amino acids. The V end lost 8 bases, the J end lost 5 bases, and 18 bases lay between the germline ends. The germline V gene has CDR1 LNHDA and CDR2 SQIVND (reference sequence). CDR3 amino acids: CASQGPTDIYGYTF. The CDR3 nucleotides are TGTGCCAGTCAAGGACCCACGGATATTTATGGCTACACCTTC.